These 27 T cell receptor beta chains were all obtained from the same sample, sequenced in a study of shared clonotypes between healthy human individuals. Assay: immunoSEQ multiplex PCR; the TCRdb copy retains only in-frame clones and omits some. This sample has 2,500,000 or so clones, with around 92% found just once. The specimen was naive CD4+ T cells from PBMCs. The subset here: CD45RA+ positively selected. Receptors were obtained from a man younger than 30 in good health. Some clones in this sample may be carry-over from other donors' samples.

V is TRBV28 and J is TRBJ2-5, with 15 bases that match TRBD2. This CDR3 comprises 17 residues. V was clipped by 6 bases and J by 5 bases; unmatched bases: 10. Germline V gene lookup returns CDR1 MDHEN and CDR2 SYDVKM. CDR3 bases: TGTGCCAGCAGCACTGGACTAGCGGGAGGGTTAAGGGAGACCCAGTACTTC. Its translation is CASSTGLAGGLRETQYF.

V and J are TRBV19 and TRBJ1-2, with 7 bases identical to TRBD1. The length of the CDR3 is 16 residues. With V trimmed by 6 bases and J by 2 bases, 12 bases remained unmatched. Per the germline V gene, CDR1 is LNHDA and CDR2 is SQIVND (reference sequence). The CDR3 DNA sequence: TGTGCCAGTAGCCGTGACCCGGGACAGTGGAACTATGGCTACACCTTC. It specifies CASSRDPGQWNYGYTF.

Only one count was recorded for this clone. The V call is TRBV7-9, the J call TRBJ2-7; no firm D call. Germline CDR1 is SEHNR and CDR2 is FQNEAQ (reference sequence). The CDR3 sequence is 14 residues long. Between the trimmed V and J ends, which lost 5 bases and 3 bases, there was a span of 14 bases. The CDR3 region is CASSPSEEHYEQYF. The CDR3 DNA reads as TGTGCCAGCAGCCCCTCAGAGGAGCACTACGAGCAGTACTTC.

The chain links TRBV6-6 to TRBJ2-3; 12 bases fit TRBD2. The germline CDR1 and CDR2 sequences are MNHNY and SVGAGI (reference sequence). The CDR3 length is 15 residues. Germline trimming cut 6 bases from V and 4 bases from J; bases unmatched to any gene: 5. The CDR3 bases are TGTGCCAGCAGCAGCGCTAGCGGGAGGGCAGATACGCAGTATTTT. It codes for CASSSASGRADTQYF.

The chain has TRBV4-3 and TRBJ2-1; the D gene is possibly TRBD2 (5 bases). This CDR3 is built from 17 residues. Germline assignment: CDR1 LGHNA and CDR2 YSLEER. V was cut by 4 bases and J by 1 base, with 17 bases left in between. Here the CDR3 reads CASSLKVGSASYNEQFF. CDR3 bases: TGCGCCAGCAGCCTGAAAGTGGGGAGCGCGTCCTACAATGAGCAGTTCTTC.

Comment on this clone: A junction boundary mismatches the germline segment, possibly from a read error. This chain uses TRBV30 with TRBJ2-7, with TRBD1 identical over 7 bases. The CDR3 has 16 amino acids. Looked up from germline, CDR1 is GTSNPN and CDR2 is SVGIG (reference sequence). CDR3 coding DNA: TGTGCCTGGAGTGAATCGTCAGGGGGAGTATCCTGCGAGCAGTACTTC. As protein: CAWSESSGGVSCEQYF.

J is TRBJ1-5 and V is TRBV5-6; 7 bases agree with TRBD1. CDR3 length equals 16 residues. V shed 3 bases, J shed 0 bases, and the junction held 6 bases outside the gene matches. Germline CDR1 and CDR2: SGHDT and YYEEEE. In DNA, the CDR3 is TGTGCCAGCAGCTCGGGACAGCAATATAGCAATCAGCCCCAGCATTTT. It codes for CASSSGQQYSNQPQHF.

This clone has only one observation. V and J are TRBV28 and TRBJ1-2; a weak D match, TRBD1 (6 bases). The CDR3 runs 14 residues. Trimming removed 6 bases from V and 4 bases from J, with 15 bases in between. Germline V CDR1 and CDR2: MDHEN, SYDVKM. The CDR3: CASRLQQGIYGYTF. The CDR3 region has the DNA TGTGCCAGCAGGCTGCAACAGGGCATCTATGGCTACACCTTC.

The J gene is TRBJ2-7, the V gene TRBV5-4; tentative D call: TRBD2 (6 bases). The CDR3 has 14 residues. V dropped 3 bases and J dropped 3 bases, with 13 bases sitting between them. Germline assignment: CDR1 SGHNT and CDR2 YYREEE (reference sequence). DNA of the CDR3: TGTGCCAGCAGCTCATCCGGACTAATCTACGAGCAGTACTTC. Amino acids: CASSSSGLIYEQYF. Using reference TRBV5-4 and TRBJ2-7 for the parts outside the CDR3, the full variable domain is ETGVTQSPTHLIKTRGQQVTLRCSSQSGHNTVSWYQQALGQGPQFIFQYYREEENGRGNFPPRFSGLQFPNYSSELNVNALELDDSALYLCASSSSGLIYEQYFGPGTRLTVT.

DNA for the CDR3: TGCAGCGTTGAACAGCTTCTGAACACTGAAGCTTTCTTT. Residues: CSVEQLLNTEAFF. This sequence joins TRBV29-1 and TRBJ1-1; D not certain. From germline, CDR1 is SQVTM and CDR2 ANQGSEA. This CDR3 spans 13 amino acids. The ends were cut back, 2 bases at V and 0 bases at J, with 7 bases in the middle.

This clone was seen only a few times. The chain links TRBV2 to TRBJ2-2, with D unresolved. The CDR3 is 15 residues long. Germline CDR1 reads SNHLY; CDR2 reads FYNNEI. The V and J ends lost 0 bases and 4 bases respectively, with 9 bases between them. The chain's CDR3 is CASSEAKGSTGELFF. As DNA, the CDR3 is TGTGCCAGCAGTGAAGCAAAGGGTAGCACCGGGGAGCTGTTTTTT.

This clone was counted a single time. The V and J genes are TRBV14 and TRBJ2-7; D is perhaps TRBD2 (7 bases). Germline V gene data show CDR1 as SGHDN and CDR2 as FVKESK. Trimming pared 4 bases from V and 7 bases from J, leaving 23 bases between. This CDR3 is built from 16 residues. The CDR3 DNA follows: TGTGCCAGCAGCCGACTAAGGGGGGGCAGGGGTGGAGAGCAGTACTTC. Its protein product is CASSRLRGGRGGEQYF.

The CDR3 reads CASSTALQLGANYGYTF. The CDR3 nucleotides are TGTGCCAGTAGTACGGCCCTTCAATTAGGAGCTAACTATGGCTACACCTTC. The chain joins TRBV19 to TRBJ1-2; the D is unclear. Trimming left V 4 bases short and J 0 bases short, with 18 bases between. The CDR3 length is 17 residues. The V gene's germline CDR1 is LNHDA and CDR2 SQIVND (reference sequence).

The CDR3 region has the DNA TGTGCCAGCAGTGACCCGACAGGGAAGGGACGGGAAAAACTGTTTTTT. Translated, it gives CASSDPTGKGREKLFF. The V and J genes are TRBV6-1 and TRBJ1-4; 7 bases are a match to TRBD1. V trimming: 3 bases; J trimming: 8 bases; junction bases outside the gene matches: 12. The CDR3 length is 16 residues. CDR1 is MNHNS, CDR2 SASEGT, per germline.

The chain carries TRBV5-1 and TRBJ1-2, with 8 bases lining up with TRBD1. Germline V gene data show CDR1 as SGHRS and CDR2 as YFSETQ. V was pared by 4 bases and J by 2 bases, with 10 bases of the junction left unmatched. CDR3 size: 16 residues. The CDR3 spells CASSPSPGQANYGYTF. The DNA for the CDR3 is TGCGCCAGCAGCCCATCCCCGGGACAGGCAAACTATGGCTACACCTTC.

J is TRBJ2-1 and V is TRBV18; D is undetermined. Trimming took off 2 bases at V and 7 bases at J, with 9 bases between the two ends. Germline CDR1 and CDR2: KGHSH and LQKENI. The CDR3 is made up of 13 amino acids. The CDR3 coding sequence is TGTGCCAGCTCACCATTCGAAGGTAATGAGCAGTTCTTC. This sequence encodes CASSPFEGNEQFF.

Concerning this clone: The sample contains more than one DNA sequence encoding this CDR3. The chain couples TRBV7-2 to TRBJ2-5; unclear D gene. V shed 0 bases and J shed 3 bases, with 2 bases lying between them. The CDR3 spans 12 residues. Germline CDR1 reads SGHTA; CDR2 reads FQGNSA. CDR3 protein: CASSLAEETQYF. DNA of the CDR3: TGTGCCAGCAGCTTAGCGGAAGAGACCCAGTACTTC.

The chain carries TRBV2 and TRBJ2-7, with TRBD1 identical over 8 bases. Trimming removed 6 bases from V and 2 bases from J; junction bases left unmatched: 9. This CDR3 region has 15 residues. CDR1 and CDR2 from the germline V gene are SNHLY and FYNNEI. This chain's CDR3 is CASSNGQGGTYEQYF. The CDR3 DNA reads TGTGCCAGCAGCAACGGACAGGGAGGAACCTACGAGCAGTACTTC.

This chain joins TRBV6-6 and TRBJ2-5; TRBD1 matches 9 bases. From germline, CDR1 is MNHNY and CDR2 SVGAGI (reference sequence). V shed 6 bases, J shed 5 bases, and the junction held 1 base outside the gene matches. The CDR3 loop spans 12 amino acids. In DNA, the CDR3 is TGTGCCAGCAGGACAGGGGGGGAGACCCAGTACTTC. Amino acid sequence: CASRTGGETQYF.

This clone has just one count. The CDR3 bases are TGTGCCAGCAGTGATATGCCCCAAGCCCCAGATACGCAGTATTTT. It specifies CASSDMPQAPDTQYF. The chain carries TRBV2 and TRBJ2-3; D unclear. The CDR3 totals 15 residues. CDR1 and CDR2 (germline): SNHLY, FYNNEI. V gave up 3 bases and J gave up 4 bases, with 14 bases separating them.

This clone was seen only once. The sample carries other DNA sequences with the same CDR3. V and J are TRBV18 and TRBJ2-7; a weak D match, TRBD1 (6 bases). CDR3 length: 15 amino acids. Trimming cost V 0 bases and J 2 bases, with 11 bases left between them. CDR1 KGHSH and CDR2 LQKENI come from the germline V gene. CDR3 loop: CASSPPSRGPYEQYF. The CDR3 nucleotides are TGTGCCAGCTCACCACCGTCCAGGGGACCCTACGAGCAGTACTTC.

The chain joins TRBV4-2 to TRBJ1-4; 7 bases map to TRBD1. Germline V CDR1 and CDR2: LGHNA, YNFKEQ. The trim removed 1 base at V and 10 bases at J, leaving 24 bases unmatched. This CDR3 is 20 amino acids long. CDR3: CASSQGRGQFDSSRFGKLFF. In DNA, the CDR3 is TGTGCCAGCAGCCAAGGACGGGGACAGTTCGACTCGTCGAGGTTTGGAAAACTGTTTTTT.

The CDR3 coding sequence is TGTGCCAGCAGGTCGGGACTAGCCTACAATGAGCAGTTCTTC. It yields the protein CASRSGLAYNEQFF. V and J are TRBV28 and TRBJ2-1; 8 bases align to TRBD2. V lost 6 bases, J lost 2 bases, and 3 bases stayed unmatched. The CDR3 length is 14 residues. Germline-derived CDR1 and CDR2 are MDHEN and SYDVKM.

The rearrangement joins TRBV6-6 to TRBJ2-7; D possibly corresponds to TRBD1 (5 bases). The V end lost 7 bases, the J end lost 3 bases, and 10 bases lay between the germline ends. The CDR3 contains 12 residues. CDR1 is MNHNY, CDR2 SVGAGI, per germline (reference sequence). The CDR3 bases are TGTGCCAGCACCCAGGGTCTCTACGAGCAGTACTTC. Translation: CASTQGLYEQYF.

This chain uses TRBV28 with TRBJ2-2; 7 bases match TRBD2. This CDR3 contains 16 residues. With 5 bases clipped from V and 5 bases from J, the junction kept 11 bases outside the gene matches. Per the germline V gene, CDR1 is MDHEN and CDR2 is SYDVKM. In DNA form, the CDR3 reads TGTGCCAGCAGTCCAATGGGGAGGGAAAGAACCGGGGAGCTGTTTTTT. It specifies CASSPMGRERTGELFF.

V is TRBV11-2 and J is TRBJ2-2, with D perhaps given as TRBD1 or TRBD2 (6 bases each). Trimming shortened V by 4 bases and J by 7 bases, and 16 bases separated the two germline ends. The CDR3 has 15 residues. Germline CDR1 SGHAT, CDR2 FQNNGV. CDR3 loop: CASSWEIQGGGELFF. CDR3 bases: TGTGCCAGCAGCTGGGAAATACAGGGAGGCGGGGAGCTGTTTTTT.

The CDR3 coding sequence is TGTGCCAGCTCGGAAAATCTGATACAGTCTGGAAACACCATATATTTT. Translated, it gives CASSENLIQSGNTIYF. V usage is TRBV18 and J usage is TRBJ1-3, with D unclear. Trimming removed 6 bases from V and 1 base from J, with 16 bases in between. Germline V gives CDR1 KGHSH, CDR2 LQKENI. This CDR3 is built from 16 residues.